This passage covers 5 T cell receptor beta chains from one sample sequenced in a study of control samples from healthy donors and cancer patients. Profiled with immunoSEQ multiplex PCR; TCRdb holds only in-frame clones, not every one. The table shows around 63,000 clones, with around 87% occurring only once. Sequencing was carried out using PBMCs. The source of these receptors is a woman aged 45 to 65 with head and neck cancer.

The chain carries TRBV9 and TRBJ2-2; perhaps D is TRBD1 or TRBD2 (5 bases each). Trimming pared 0 bases from V and 5 bases from J, leaving 8 bases between. CDR3 length: 14 residues. Germline loops: CDR1 SGDLS, CDR2 YYNGEE. The CDR3 DNA sequence: TGTGCCAGCAGCGTAGTGTGGGGGACCGGGGAGCTGTTTTTT. It codes for CASSVVWGTGELFF. The entire variable domain, with the rest obtained from reference TRBV9 and TRBJ2-2, is as follows: DSGVTQTPKHLITATGQRVTLRCSPRSGDLSVYWYQQSLDQGLQFLIQYYNGEERAKGNILERFSAQQFPDLHSELNLSSLELGDSALYFCASSVVWGTGELFFGEGSRLTVL.

This chain connects TRBV4-1 to TRBJ1-1, with a weak D call TRBD1 (5 bases). The V gene's germline CDR1 is MGHRA and CDR2 YSYEKL. CDR3 length equals 15 residues. The ends were cut back, 4 bases at V and 0 bases at J, with 12 bases in the middle. CDR3 protein: CASSLTGDMNTEAFF. CDR3 coding DNA: TGCGCCAGCAGCCTAACGGGGGATATGAACACTGAAGCTTTCTTT.

This sequence joins TRBV7-9 and TRBJ1-3; 9 nucleotides align to TRBD1. The CDR3 has 17 amino acids. Germline V gene data show CDR1 as SEHNR and CDR2 as FQNEAQ (reference sequence). V was clipped by 1 base and J by 0 bases; unmatched bases: 4. The CDR3 here is CASSLDLGQGSGNTIYF. The CDR3 DNA sequence: TGTGCCAGCAGCTTAGATTTGGGACAGGGCTCTGGAAACACCATATATTTT.

The chain has TRBV27 and TRBJ2-2, with 8 bases that match TRBD1. V lost 7 bases, J lost 0 bases, and 4 bases stayed unmatched. Germline-derived CDR1 and CDR2 are MNHEY and SMNVEV (reference sequence). The CDR3 has 15 amino acids. CDR3 bases: TGTGCCAGCATCCCAGGGGGCGCGAACACCGGGGAGCTGTTTTTT. It yields the protein CASIPGGANTGELFF.

V gene TRBV5-6 combines with J gene TRBJ1-1; 7 bases agree with TRBD1. Germline assignment: CDR1 SGHDT and CDR2 YYEEEE. Unmatched junction bases numbered 3, after V lost 2 bases and J lost 8 bases. The CDR3 has 12 residues. The DNA of the CDR3 is TGTGCCAGCAGCTTAGTACAGGGGGAAGCTTTCTTT. Protein: CASSLVQGEAFF.